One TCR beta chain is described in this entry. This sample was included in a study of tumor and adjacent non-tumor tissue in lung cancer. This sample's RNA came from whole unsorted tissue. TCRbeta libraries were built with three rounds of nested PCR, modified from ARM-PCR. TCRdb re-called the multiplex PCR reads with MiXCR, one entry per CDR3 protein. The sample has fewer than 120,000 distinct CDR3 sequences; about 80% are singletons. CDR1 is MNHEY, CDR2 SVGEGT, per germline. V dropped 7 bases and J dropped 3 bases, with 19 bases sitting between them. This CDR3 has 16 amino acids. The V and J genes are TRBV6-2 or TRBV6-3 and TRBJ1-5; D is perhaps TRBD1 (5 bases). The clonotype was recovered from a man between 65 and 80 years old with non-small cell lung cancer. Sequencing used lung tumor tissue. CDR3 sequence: CASTSSGIINNQPQHF. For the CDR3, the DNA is TGTGCCAGCACTTCGTCAGGGATTATAAACAATCAGCCCCAGCATTTT.